The entry below gives a single TCR beta chain sequence along with its context. Its antigen is not known. Trimming took 3 bases from V and 1 from J, leaving 6 bases between them. This CDR3 comprises 13 residues. The germline gives CDR1 SGHAT, CDR2 FQDESV (reference sequence). This sample was taken from a study of PD-L1 blockade in urothelial cancer. Study as a whole: Blood analysis took place 3 weeks (second dose) and 6 weeks after treatment start. Counts from blood samples showed a median of roughly 150,000 T cells.

Overall study findings and caveats: Improved survival was predicted by pretreatment blood TCR clonality below the median.

Some clones are missing from TCRdb's copy, which holds only in-frame ones; the method was immunoSEQ multiplex PCR. Of under 130,000 clones detected, around 85% appear once; the ten largest clones hold 2% to 2.5%. The receptor comes from a man between 50 and 59 years old with urothelial cancer. Source: PBMCs, taken around atezolizumab (anti-PD-L1) treatment. The J gene is TRBJ1-1, the V gene TRBV11-1; D perhaps matches TRBD1 (5 bases). CDR3 DNA sequence: TGTGCCAGCAGCTTCCAGGGGAACACTGAAGCTTTCTTT. It yields the protein CASSFQGNTEAFF.